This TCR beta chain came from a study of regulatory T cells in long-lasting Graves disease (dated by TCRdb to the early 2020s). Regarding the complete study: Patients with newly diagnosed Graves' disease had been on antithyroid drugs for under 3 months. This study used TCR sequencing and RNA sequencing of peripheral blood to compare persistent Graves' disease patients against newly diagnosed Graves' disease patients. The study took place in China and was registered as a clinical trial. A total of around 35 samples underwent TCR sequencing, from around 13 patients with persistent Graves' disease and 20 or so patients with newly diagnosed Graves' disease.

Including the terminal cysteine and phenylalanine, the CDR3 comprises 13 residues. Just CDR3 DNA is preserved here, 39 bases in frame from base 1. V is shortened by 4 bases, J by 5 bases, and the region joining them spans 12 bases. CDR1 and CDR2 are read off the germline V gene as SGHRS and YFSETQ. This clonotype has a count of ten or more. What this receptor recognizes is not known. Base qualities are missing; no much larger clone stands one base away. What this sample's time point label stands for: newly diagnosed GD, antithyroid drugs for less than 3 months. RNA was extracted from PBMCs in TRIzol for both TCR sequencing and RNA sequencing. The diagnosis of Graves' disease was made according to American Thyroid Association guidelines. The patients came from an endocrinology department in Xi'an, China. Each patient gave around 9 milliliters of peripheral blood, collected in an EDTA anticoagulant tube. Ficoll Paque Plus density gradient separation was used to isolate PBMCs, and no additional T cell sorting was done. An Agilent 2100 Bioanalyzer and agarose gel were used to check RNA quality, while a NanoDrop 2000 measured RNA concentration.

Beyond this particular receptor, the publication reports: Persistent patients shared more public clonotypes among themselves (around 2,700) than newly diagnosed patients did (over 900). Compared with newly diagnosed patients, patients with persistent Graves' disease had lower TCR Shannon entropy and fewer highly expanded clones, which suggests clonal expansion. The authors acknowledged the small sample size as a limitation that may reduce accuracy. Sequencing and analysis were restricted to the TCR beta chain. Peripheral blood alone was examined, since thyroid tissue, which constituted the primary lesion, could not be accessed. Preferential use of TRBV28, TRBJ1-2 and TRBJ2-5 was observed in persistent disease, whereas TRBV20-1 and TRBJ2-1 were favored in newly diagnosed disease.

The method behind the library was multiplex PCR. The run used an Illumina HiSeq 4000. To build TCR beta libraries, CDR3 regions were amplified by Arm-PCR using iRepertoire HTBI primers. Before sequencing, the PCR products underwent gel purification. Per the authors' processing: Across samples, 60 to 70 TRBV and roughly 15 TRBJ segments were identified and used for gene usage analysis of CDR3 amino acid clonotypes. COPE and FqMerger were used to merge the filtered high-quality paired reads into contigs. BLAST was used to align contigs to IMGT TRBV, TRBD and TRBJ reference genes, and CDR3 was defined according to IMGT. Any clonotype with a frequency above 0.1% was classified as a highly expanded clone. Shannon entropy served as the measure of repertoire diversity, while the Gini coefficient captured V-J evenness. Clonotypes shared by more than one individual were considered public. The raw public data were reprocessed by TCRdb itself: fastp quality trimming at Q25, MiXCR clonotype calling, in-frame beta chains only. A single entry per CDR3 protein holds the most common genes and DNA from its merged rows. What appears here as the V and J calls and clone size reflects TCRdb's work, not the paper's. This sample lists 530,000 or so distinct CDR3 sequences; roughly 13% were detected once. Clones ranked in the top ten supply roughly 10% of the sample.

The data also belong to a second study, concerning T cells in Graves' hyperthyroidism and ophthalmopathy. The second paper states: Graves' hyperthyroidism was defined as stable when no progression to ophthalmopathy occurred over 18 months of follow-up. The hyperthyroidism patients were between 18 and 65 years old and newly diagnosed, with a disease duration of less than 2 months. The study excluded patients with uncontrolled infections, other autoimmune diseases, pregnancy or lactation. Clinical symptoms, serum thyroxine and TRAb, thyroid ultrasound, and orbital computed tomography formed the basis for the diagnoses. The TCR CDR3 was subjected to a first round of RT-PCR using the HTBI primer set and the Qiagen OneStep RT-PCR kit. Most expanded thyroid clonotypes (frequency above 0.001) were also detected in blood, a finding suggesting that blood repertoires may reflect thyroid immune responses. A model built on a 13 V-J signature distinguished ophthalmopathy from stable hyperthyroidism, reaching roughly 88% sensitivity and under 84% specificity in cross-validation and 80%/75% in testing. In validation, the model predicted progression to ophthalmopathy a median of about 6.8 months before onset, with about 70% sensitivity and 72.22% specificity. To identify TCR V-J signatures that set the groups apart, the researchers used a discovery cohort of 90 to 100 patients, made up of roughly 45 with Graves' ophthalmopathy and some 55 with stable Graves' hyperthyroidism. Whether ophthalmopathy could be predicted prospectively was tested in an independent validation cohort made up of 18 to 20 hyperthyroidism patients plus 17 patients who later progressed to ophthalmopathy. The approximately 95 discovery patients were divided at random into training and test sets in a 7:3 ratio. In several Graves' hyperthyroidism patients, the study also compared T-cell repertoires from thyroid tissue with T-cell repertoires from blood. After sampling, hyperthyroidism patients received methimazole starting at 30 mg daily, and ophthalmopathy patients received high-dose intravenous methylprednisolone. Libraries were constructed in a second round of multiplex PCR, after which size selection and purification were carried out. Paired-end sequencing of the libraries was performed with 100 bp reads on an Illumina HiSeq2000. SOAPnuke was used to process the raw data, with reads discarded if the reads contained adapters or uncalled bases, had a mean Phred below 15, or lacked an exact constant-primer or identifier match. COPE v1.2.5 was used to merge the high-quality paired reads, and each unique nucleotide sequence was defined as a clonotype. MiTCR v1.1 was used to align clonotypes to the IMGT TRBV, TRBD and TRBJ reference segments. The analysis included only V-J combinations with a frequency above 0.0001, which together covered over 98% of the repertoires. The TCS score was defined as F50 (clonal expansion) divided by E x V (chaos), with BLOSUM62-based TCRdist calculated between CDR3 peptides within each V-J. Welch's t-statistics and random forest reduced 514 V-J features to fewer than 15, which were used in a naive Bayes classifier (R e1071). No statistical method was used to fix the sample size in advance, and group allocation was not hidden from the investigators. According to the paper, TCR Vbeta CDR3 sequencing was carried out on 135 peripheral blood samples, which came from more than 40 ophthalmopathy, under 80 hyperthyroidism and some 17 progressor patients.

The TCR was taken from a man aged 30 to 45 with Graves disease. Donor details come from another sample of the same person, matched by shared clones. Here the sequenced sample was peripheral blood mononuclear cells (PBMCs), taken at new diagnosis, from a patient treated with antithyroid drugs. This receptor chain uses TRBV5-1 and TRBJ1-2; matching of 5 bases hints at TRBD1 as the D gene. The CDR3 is CASSLGLEYGYTF. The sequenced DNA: TGCGCCAGCAGCCTGGGACTTGAGTATGGCTACACCTTC.